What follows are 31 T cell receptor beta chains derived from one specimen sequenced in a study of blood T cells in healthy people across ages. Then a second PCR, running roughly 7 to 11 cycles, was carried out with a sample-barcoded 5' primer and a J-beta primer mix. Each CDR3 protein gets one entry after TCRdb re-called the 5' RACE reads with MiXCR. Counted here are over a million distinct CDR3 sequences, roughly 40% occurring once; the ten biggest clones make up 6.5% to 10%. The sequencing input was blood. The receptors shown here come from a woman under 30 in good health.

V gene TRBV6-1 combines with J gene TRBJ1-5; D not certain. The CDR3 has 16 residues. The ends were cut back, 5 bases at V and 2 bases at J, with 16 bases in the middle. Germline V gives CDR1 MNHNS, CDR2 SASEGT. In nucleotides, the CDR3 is TGTGCCAGCAGTAGACTGGAGGGAGGACGCAATCAGCCCCAGCATTTT. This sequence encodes CASSRLEGGRNQPQHF.

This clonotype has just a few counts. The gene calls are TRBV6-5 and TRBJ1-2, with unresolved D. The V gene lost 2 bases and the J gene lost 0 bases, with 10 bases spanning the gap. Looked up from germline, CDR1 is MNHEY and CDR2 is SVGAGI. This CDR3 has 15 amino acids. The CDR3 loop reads CASSYRAATNYGYTF. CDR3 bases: TGTGCCAGCAGTTACCGAGCAGCCACTAACTATGGCTACACCTTC.

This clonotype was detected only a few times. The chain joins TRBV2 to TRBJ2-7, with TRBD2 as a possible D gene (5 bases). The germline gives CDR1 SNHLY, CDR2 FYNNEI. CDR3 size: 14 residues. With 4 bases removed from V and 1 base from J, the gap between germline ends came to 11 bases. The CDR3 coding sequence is TGTGCCAGCAGTGTCAGCGGTGCGTCCTACGAGCAGTACTTC. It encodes CASSVSGASYEQYF.

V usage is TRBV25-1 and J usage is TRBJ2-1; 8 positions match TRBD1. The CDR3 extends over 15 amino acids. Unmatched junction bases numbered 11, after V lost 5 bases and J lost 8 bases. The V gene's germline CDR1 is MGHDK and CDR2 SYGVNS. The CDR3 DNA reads TGTGCCAGCAGTCGAGACAGGGGAATAGTGGATGAGCAGTTCTTC. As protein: CASSRDRGIVDEQFF.

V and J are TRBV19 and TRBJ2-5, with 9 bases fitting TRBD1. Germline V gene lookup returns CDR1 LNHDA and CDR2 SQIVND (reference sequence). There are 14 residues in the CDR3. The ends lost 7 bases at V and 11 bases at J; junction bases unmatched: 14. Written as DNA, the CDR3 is TGTGCCAGTACTTCCGACAGGGGGACAGATGAGCAGTACTTC. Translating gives CASTSDRGTDEQYF. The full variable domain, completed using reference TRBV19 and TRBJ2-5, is DGGITQSPKYLFRKEGQNVTLSCEQNLNHDAMYWYRQDPGQGLRLIYYSQIVNDFQKGDIAEGYSVSREKKESFPLTVTSAQKNPTAFYLCASTSDRGTDEQYFGPGTRLLVL.

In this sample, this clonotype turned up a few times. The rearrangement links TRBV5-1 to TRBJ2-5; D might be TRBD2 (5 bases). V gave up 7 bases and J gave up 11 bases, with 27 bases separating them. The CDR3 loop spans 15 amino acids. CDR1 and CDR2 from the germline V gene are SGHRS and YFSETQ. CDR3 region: CASGASSSDYNEQYF. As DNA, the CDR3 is TGCGCCAGCGGCGCTAGCTCTTCCGACTACAATGAGCAGTACTTC. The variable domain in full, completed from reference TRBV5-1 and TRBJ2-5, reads KAGVTQTPRYLIKTRGQQVTLSCSPISGHRSVSWYQQTPGQGLQFLFEYFSETQRNKGNFPGRFSGRQFSNSRSEMNVSTLELGDSALYLCASGASSSDYNEQYFGPGTRLLVL.

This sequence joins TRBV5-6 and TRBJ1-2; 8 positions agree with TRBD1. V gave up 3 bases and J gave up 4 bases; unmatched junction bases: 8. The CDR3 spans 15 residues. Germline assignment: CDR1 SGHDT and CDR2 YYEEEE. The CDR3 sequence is CASSSSHRGTYGYTF. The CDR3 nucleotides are TGTGCCAGCAGCTCGAGTCACAGGGGGACCTATGGCTACACCTTC.

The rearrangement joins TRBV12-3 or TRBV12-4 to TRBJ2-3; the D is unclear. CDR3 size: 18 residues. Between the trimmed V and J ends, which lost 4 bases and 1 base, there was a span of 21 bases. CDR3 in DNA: TGTGCCAGCAGTTCCGCAATGCAGACTCGCCGGGGCACAGATACGCAGTATTTT. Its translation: CASSSAMQTRRGTDTQYF.

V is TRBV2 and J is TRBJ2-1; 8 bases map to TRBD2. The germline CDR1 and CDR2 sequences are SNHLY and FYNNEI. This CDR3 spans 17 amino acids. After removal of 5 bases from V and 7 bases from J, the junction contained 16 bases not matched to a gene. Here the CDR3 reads CASSRSPLAGDQNEQFF. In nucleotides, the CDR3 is TGTGCCAGCAGTCGTAGCCCTCTAGCGGGCGACCAAAATGAGCAGTTCTTC.

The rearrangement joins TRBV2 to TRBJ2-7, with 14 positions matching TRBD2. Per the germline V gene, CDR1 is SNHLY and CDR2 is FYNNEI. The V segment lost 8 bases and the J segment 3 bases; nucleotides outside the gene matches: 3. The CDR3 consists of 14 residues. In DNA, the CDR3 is TGTGCCAGCCAGGGACTAGCGGGGGACTACGAGCAGTACTTC. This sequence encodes CASQGLAGDYEQYF.

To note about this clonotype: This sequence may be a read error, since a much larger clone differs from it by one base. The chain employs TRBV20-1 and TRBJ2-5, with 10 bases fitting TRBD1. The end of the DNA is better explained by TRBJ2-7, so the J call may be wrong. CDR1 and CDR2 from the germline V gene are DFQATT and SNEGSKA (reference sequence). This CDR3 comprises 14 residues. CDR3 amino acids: CSADGQGEFYEQYF. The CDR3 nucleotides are TGCAGTGCTGACGGACAGGGGGAATTCTACGAGCAGTACTTC.

As DNA, the CDR3 is TGCAGTGCTAGTCCCCAGCCCCGGTCTACCACTGAAGCTTTCTTT. It specifies CSASPQPRSTTEAFF. The rearrangement links TRBV20-1 to TRBJ1-1, with D unclear. CDR1 and CDR2 from the germline V gene are DFQATT and SNEGSKA (reference sequence). V gave up 3 bases and J gave up 4 bases, with 18 bases separating them. This CDR3 has 15 residues.

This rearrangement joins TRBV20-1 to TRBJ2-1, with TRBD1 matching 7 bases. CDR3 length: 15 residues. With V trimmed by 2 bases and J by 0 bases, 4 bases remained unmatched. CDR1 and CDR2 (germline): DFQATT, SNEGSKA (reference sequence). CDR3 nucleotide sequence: TGCAGTGCTAGATACCGGGACAGCTCCTACAATGAGCAGTTCTTC. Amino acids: CSARYRDSSYNEQFF.

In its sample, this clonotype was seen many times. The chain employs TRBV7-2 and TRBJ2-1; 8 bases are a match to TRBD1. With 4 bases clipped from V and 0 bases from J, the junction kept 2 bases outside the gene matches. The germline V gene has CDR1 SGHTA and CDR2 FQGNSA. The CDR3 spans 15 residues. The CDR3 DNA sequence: TGTGCCAGCAGCTGGACAGGGAGCTCCTACAATGAGCAGTTCTTC. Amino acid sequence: CASSWTGSSYNEQFF.

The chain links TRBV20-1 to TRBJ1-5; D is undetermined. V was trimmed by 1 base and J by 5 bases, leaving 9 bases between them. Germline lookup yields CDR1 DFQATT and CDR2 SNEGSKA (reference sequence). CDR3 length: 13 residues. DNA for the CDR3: TGCAGTGCTAGAGCGGCAGGCTATCAGCCCCAGCATTTT. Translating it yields CSARAAGYQPQHF.

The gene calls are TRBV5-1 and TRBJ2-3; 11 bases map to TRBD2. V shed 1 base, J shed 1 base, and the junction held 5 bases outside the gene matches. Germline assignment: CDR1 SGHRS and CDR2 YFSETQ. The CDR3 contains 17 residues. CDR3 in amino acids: CASSLYALAGGTDTQYF. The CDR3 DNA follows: TGCGCCAGCAGCTTGTATGCACTAGCGGGGGGCACAGATACGCAGTATTTT.

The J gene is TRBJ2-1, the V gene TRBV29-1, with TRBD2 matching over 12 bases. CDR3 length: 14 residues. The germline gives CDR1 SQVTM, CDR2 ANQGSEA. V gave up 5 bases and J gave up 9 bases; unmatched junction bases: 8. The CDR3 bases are TGCAGCGTTCGGACTAGCGGGAAAATGAGTGAGCAGTTCTTC. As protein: CSVRTSGKMSEQFF.

Written as DNA, the CDR3 is TGCGCCAGCAGACTTGACAGGGGGAATGAGCAGTACTTC. This gives the protein CASRLDRGNEQYF. The chain couples TRBV5-1 to TRBJ2-5; 9 positions match TRBD1. This CDR3 is built from 13 residues. The V segment lost 5 bases and the J segment 11 bases; nucleotides outside the gene matches: 10. In germline, CDR1 is SGHRS, CDR2 YFSETQ.

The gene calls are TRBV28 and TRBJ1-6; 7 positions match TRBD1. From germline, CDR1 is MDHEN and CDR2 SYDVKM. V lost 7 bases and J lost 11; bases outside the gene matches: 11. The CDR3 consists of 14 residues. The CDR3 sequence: CASTPTGLETPLHF. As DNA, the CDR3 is TGTGCCAGCACCCCGACAGGGCTGGAGACACCCCTCCACTTT.

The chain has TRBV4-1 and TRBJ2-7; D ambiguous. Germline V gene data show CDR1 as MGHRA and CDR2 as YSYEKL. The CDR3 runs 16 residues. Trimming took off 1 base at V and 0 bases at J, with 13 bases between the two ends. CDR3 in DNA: TGCGCCAGCAGCCAAGGCCTGGGCGAAAGCTCCTACGAGCAGTACTTC. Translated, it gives CASSQGLGESSYEQYF.

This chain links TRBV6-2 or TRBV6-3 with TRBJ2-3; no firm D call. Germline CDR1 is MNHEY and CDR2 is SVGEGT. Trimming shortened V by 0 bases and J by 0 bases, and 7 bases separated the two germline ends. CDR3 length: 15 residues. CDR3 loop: CASSYSSTSTDTQYF. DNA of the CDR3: TGTGCCAGCAGTTACTCGTCGACTAGCACAGATACGCAGTATTTT.

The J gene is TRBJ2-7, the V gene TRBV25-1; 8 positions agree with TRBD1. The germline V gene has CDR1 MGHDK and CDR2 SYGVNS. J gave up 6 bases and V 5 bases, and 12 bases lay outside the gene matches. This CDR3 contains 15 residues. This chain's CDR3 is CASSPGDRGVGEQYF. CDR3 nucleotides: TGTGCCAGCAGTCCCGGCGACAGGGGAGTAGGCGAGCAGTACTTC.

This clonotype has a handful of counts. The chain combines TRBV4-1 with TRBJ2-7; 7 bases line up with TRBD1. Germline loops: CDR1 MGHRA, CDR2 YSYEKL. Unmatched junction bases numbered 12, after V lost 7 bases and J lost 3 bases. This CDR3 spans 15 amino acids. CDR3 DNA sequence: TGCGCCAGCACCCCAAATACAGGGGTTAGCTACGAGCAGTACTTC. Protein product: CASTPNTGVSYEQYF.

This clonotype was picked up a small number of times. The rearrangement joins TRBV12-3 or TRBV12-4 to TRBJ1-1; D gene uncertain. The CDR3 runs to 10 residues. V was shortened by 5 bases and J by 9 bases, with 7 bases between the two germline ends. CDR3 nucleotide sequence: TGTGCCAGCAGTCACCGCCAAGCTTTCTTT. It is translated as CASSHRQAFF.

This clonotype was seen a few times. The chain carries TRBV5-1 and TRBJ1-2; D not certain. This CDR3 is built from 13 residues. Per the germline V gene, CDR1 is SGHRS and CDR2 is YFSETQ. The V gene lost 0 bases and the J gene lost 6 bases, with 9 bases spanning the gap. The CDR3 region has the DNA TGCGCCAGCAGCTTGGTGGCAGGAGATGGCTACACCTTC. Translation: CASSLVAGDGYTF.

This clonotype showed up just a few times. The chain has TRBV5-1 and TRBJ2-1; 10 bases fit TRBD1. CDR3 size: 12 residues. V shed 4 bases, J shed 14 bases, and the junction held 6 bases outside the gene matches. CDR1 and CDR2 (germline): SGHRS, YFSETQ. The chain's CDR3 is CASSTQGTGEFF. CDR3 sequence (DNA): TGCGCCAGCAGCACCCAAGGGACAGGGGAGTTCTTC.

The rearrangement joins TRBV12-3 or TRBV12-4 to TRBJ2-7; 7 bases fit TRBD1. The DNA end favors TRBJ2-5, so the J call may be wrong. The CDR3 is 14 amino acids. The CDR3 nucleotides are TGTGCCAGCAGCCCTTCGACAGGGTCGGAGACCCAGTACTTC. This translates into CASSPSTGSETQYF.

The DNA of the CDR3 is TGCAGTGCTAGAGAGGGGATCGAGAAGTACTTC. Translation gives CSAREGIEKYF. The rearrangement links TRBV20-1 to TRBJ2-5, with unresolved D. The germline V gene has CDR1 DFQATT and CDR2 SNEGSKA (reference sequence). With 0 bases removed from V and 12 bases from J, the gap between germline ends came to 11 bases. There are 11 residues in the CDR3.

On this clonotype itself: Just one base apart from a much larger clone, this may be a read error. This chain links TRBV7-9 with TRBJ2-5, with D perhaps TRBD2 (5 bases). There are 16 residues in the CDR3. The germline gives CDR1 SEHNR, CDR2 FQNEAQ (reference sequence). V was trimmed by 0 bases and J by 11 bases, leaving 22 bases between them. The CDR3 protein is CASSLAVASLGAEQYF. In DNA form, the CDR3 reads TGTGCCAGCAGCTTAGCGGTAGCTAGCTTAGGCGCTGAGCAGTACTTC.

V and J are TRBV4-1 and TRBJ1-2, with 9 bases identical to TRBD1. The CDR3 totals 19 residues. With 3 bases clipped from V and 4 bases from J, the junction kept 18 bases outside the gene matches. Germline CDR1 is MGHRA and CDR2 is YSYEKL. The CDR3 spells CASSHILPGQGRIIYGYTF. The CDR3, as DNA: TGCGCCAGCAGCCATATACTCCCGGGACAGGGAAGGATCATCTATGGCTACACCTTC.

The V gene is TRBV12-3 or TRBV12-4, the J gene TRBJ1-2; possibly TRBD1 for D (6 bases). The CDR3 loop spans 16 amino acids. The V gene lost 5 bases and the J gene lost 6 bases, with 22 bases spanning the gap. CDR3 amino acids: CASSVIGGVRVDGYTF. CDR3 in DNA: TGTGCCAGCAGTGTAATAGGGGGGGTGAGGGTGGATGGCTACACCTTC.